The 30 T cell receptor beta chains in this list originate from one sample, sequenced in a study of cytomegalovirus exposure and HLA in healthy donors. With 60 Vbeta and 13 Jbeta primers, the PCR was carried out. The method was immunoSEQ multiplex PCR; TCRdb's version includes in-frame clones alone and lacks a portion of them. This sample's clone table lists fewer than 60,000 clones. The material sequenced was PBMCs. The receptors here all came from a woman aged 40 to 49 in good health and CMV-seronegative.

V and J are TRBV30 and TRBJ2-3; 8 positions match TRBD2. V lost 2 bases, J lost 2 bases, and 9 bases stayed unmatched. Germline-derived CDR1 and CDR2 are GTSNPN and SVGIG (reference sequence). The CDR3 length is 16 residues. This chain's CDR3 is CAWSQGGGLVTDTQYF. As DNA, the CDR3 is TGTGCCTGGAGTCAAGGCGGGGGGCTAGTCACAGATACGCAGTATTTT.

The rearrangement links TRBV11-2 to TRBJ2-5, with 11 positions matching TRBD2. V shed 4 bases, J shed 1 base, and the junction held 2 bases outside the gene matches. There are 15 residues in the CDR3. Germline CDR1 SGHAT, CDR2 FQNNGV. The CDR3 nucleotides read TGTGCCAGCAGCTCGGGACTAGCGGCCCAAGAGACCCAGTACTTC. Residues: CASSSGLAAQETQYF.

The chain uses TRBV5-4 and TRBJ2-3; 9 positions agree with TRBD1. The junction had 11 bases not matched to a gene; V was cut back by 4 bases and J by 5 bases. The germline gives CDR1 SGHNT, CDR2 YYREEE (reference sequence). This CDR3 comprises 16 residues. This CDR3 reads CASSTQGASVQDTQYF. CDR3 DNA: TGTGCCAGCAGCACACAGGGGGCCAGTGTCCAAGATACGCAGTATTTT. Complete variable domain (other parts from reference TRBV5-4 and TRBJ2-3): ETGVTQSPTHLIKTRGQQVTLRCSSQSGHNTVSWYQQALGQGPQFIFQYYREEENGRGNFPPRFSGLQFPNYSSELNVNALELDDSALYLCASSTQGASVQDTQYFGPGTRLTVL.

The genes are TRBV18 and TRBJ1-5; D may be TRBD1 (6 bases). There are 14 residues in the CDR3. Between the trimmed V and J ends, which lost 3 bases and 3 bases, there was a span of 9 bases. The V gene's germline CDR1 is KGHSH and CDR2 LQKENI. CDR3 DNA: TGTGCCAGCTCACCGTCAGGGGTCAATCAGCCCCAGCATTTT. Protein sequence: CASSPSGVNQPQHF.

J is TRBJ1-2 and V is TRBV25-1, with 8 bases that match TRBD1. The V and J ends lost 1 base and 2 bases, in that order; junction bases with no gene match: 0. Germline V gene sequence: CDR1 MGHDK, CDR2 SYGVNS. CDR3 size: 14 residues. The CDR3 DNA reads TGTGCCAGCAGTGAATCAGGGGGCAACTATGGCTACACCTTC. Protein: CASSESGGNYGYTF.

The chain couples TRBV10-3 to TRBJ2-2; D is possibly TRBD1 (5 bases). Germline CDR1 reads ENHRY; CDR2 reads SYGVKD. The CDR3 sequence is 16 residues long. V lost 4 bases and J 7 bases, leaving 19 bases between the germline ends. This CDR3 reads CAISGIEGREGGELFF. CDR3 nucleotides: TGTGCCATCAGTGGCATTGAAGGCAGGGAAGGCGGGGAGCTGTTTTTT.

The J gene is TRBJ2-7, the V gene TRBV6-4; 9 bases are shared with TRBD2. From germline, CDR1 is MRHNA and CDR2 SNTAGT. This CDR3 spans 16 amino acids. Losses at the gene ends were 7 bases for V and 4 bases for J; bases not matched to a gene: 14. CDR3 in DNA: TGTGCCAGCACCTCGAGGGGCGGGAGGGCCGTTTACGAGCAGTACTTC. Translation: CASTSRGGRAVYEQYF.

As concerns this clone: This sample includes further DNA sequences coding for the same CDR3. The chain uses TRBV18 and TRBJ1-1; 7 bases align to TRBD1. In germline, CDR1 is KGHSH, CDR2 LQKENI. The V segment lost 3 bases and the J segment 7 bases; nucleotides outside the gene matches: 11. This CDR3 has 15 residues. The CDR3 sequence is CASSPRQGTLGEAFF. In DNA, the CDR3 is TGTGCCAGCTCACCTCGACAGGGAACCCTAGGTGAAGCTTTCTTT.

The genes are TRBV4-2 and TRBJ1-5; tentative D call: TRBD1 (5 bases). The CDR3 runs 14 residues. V lost 0 bases to trimming and J lost 6 bases, with 9 bases between them. The germline gives CDR1 LGHNA, CDR2 YNFKEQ. CDR3: CASSQEGRSQPQHF. DNA for the CDR3: TGTGCCAGCAGCCAAGAGGGGCGGAGTCAGCCCCAGCATTTT.

The chain carries TRBV9 and TRBJ1-2; no firm D call. The CDR3 totals 15 residues. The germline V gene has CDR1 SGDLS and CDR2 YYNGEE. Trimming cost V 3 bases and J 1 base, with 13 bases left between them. The CDR3 protein is CASSAPGMDNYGYTF. Written as DNA, the CDR3 is TGTGCCAGCAGCGCACCGGGGATGGATAACTATGGCTACACCTTC.

The chain carries TRBV30 and TRBJ1-2, with D possibly being TRBD1 (6 bases). V was trimmed by 3 bases and J by 2 bases, leaving 13 bases between them. Germline-derived CDR1 and CDR2 are GTSNPN and SVGIG (reference sequence). This CDR3 is built from 14 residues. CDR3 in amino acids: CAWSRDRMNYGYTF. DNA of the CDR3: TGTGCCTGGAGCCGAGACAGGATGAACTATGGCTACACCTTC. Drawing the rest from reference TRBV30 and TRBJ1-2, the complete variable domain is SQTIHQWPATLVQPVGSPLSLECTVEGTSNPNLYWYRQAAGRGLQLLFYSVGIGQISSEVPQNLSASRPQDRQFILSSKKLLLSDSGFYLCAWSRDRMNYGYTFGSGTRLTVV.

The chain carries TRBV4-2 and TRBJ2-5, with unresolved D. From germline, CDR1 is LGHNA and CDR2 YNFKEQ. This CDR3 comprises 17 residues. The ends were cut back, 0 bases at V and 4 bases at J, with 18 bases in the middle. CDR3 nucleotide sequence: TGTGCCAGCAGCCAAGATGTCATGAGGCATACGGCAGAGACCCAGTACTTC. This sequence encodes CASSQDVMRHTAETQYF.

The rearrangement links TRBV6-1 to TRBJ2-7; 7 bases map to TRBD1. Germline CDR1 and CDR2: MNHNS and SASEGT. The junction had 8 bases not matched to a gene; V was cut back by 6 bases and J by 3 bases. CDR3 size: 14 residues. Here the CDR3 reads CASSVMDRSYEQYF. The CDR3 DNA follows: TGTGCCAGCAGCGTAATGGACAGGAGCTACGAGCAGTACTTC.

The CDR3 sequence is CASRTLTGTIAYEQYF. CDR3 nucleotide sequence: TGTGCCAGCAGGACCTTAACCGGGACTATCGCCTACGAGCAGTACTTC. V and J are TRBV28 and TRBJ2-7; TRBD2 agrees at 7 bases. CDR1 MDHEN and CDR2 SYDVKM come from the germline V gene. Losses at the gene ends were 6 bases for V and 2 bases for J; bases not matched to a gene: 13. The CDR3 is 16 residues long. The full variable domain, with the rest looked up from reference TRBV28 and TRBJ2-7, is DVKVTQSSRYLVKRTGEKVFLECVQDMDHENMFWYRQDPGLGLRLIYFSYDVKMKEKGDIPEGYSVSREKKERFSLILESASTNQTSMYLCASRTLTGTIAYEQYFGPGTRLTVT.

The genes are TRBV30 and TRBJ2-1, with a weak D call TRBD1 (5 bases). The CDR3 covers 13 residues. Germline CDR1 GTSNPN, CDR2 SVGIG (reference sequence). Between the trimmed V and J ends, which lost 4 bases and 5 bases, there was a span of 12 bases. CDR3 DNA: TGTGCCTGGACGAGACAGTCCGACAATGAGCAGTTCTTC. Protein: CAWTRQSDNEQFF.

The chain is built from TRBV5-6 and TRBJ1-2, with D hard to call. In germline, CDR1 is SGHDT, CDR2 YYEEEE. This CDR3 contains 14 residues. V gave up 1 base and J gave up 8 bases, with 15 bases separating them. CDR3 DNA: TGTGCCAGCAGCTTGATGGTCCAGGCACGGGGCTACACCTTC. Protein: CASSLMVQARGYTF.

The chain employs TRBV28 and TRBJ1-5; unclear D gene. The V gene lost 8 bases and the J gene lost 0 bases, with 8 bases spanning the gap. The CDR3 runs to 13 residues. Germline CDR1 and CDR2: MDHEN and SYDVKM. The CDR3 DNA is TGTGCCAGCCGGACTTATAGCAATCAGCCCCAGCATTTT. Translated, it gives CASRTYSNQPQHF.

V usage is TRBV30 and J usage is TRBJ1-2; D not resolved. Germline CDR1 and CDR2: GTSNPN and SVGIG (reference sequence). The CDR3 is 11 amino acids. V was cut by 2 bases and J by 4 bases, with 5 bases left in between. The CDR3 is CAWSTGYGYTF. The CDR3 nucleotides read TGTGCCTGGAGTACCGGCTATGGCTACACCTTC.

This chain uses TRBV18 with TRBJ2-3; 10 bases align to TRBD1. In germline, CDR1 is KGHSH, CDR2 LQKENI. V was clipped by 4 bases and J by 3 bases; unmatched bases: 16. The CDR3 is 19 amino acids. The CDR3 DNA reads TGTGCCAGCTCACGGACCGGTAACCGGGACAGGGGAGGGACAGATACGCAGTATTTT. Translation gives CASSRTGNRDRGGTDTQYF.

The rearrangement uses TRBV9 and TRBJ1-2; TRBD1 matches at 8 bases. The ends lost 7 bases at V and 8 bases at J; junction bases unmatched: 7. The CDR3 runs to 12 residues. The germline gives CDR1 SGDLS, CDR2 YYNGEE. The CDR3 loop is CASHWTGRGYTF. Here the CDR3 DNA reads TGTGCCAGCCACTGGACAGGGCGGGGCTACACCTTC.

The V gene is TRBV4-3, the J gene TRBJ1-6; no clear D. V shed 0 bases and J shed 8 bases, with 17 bases lying between them. Looked up from germline, CDR1 is LGHNA and CDR2 is YSLEER. CDR3 length: 17 amino acids. CDR3 in amino acids: CASSQDTTLESDSPLHF. CDR3 in DNA: TGCGCCAGCAGCCAAGATACAACCCTTGAAAGTGATTCACCCCTCCACTTT.

The V call is TRBV14, the J call TRBJ2-2; D unresolved. This CDR3 is 13 amino acids long. V gave up 5 bases and J gave up 2 bases, with 6 bases separating them. Germline V CDR1 and CDR2: SGHDN, FVKESK. The chain's CDR3 is CASSYSNTGELFF. The CDR3 region has the DNA TGTGCCAGCAGCTACAGCAACACCGGGGAGCTGTTTTTT.

The chain is built from TRBV7-6 and TRBJ2-5, with 7 bases fitting TRBD1. This CDR3 is built from 16 residues. CDR1 and CDR2 from the germline V gene are SGHVS and FNYEAQ. With V trimmed by 4 bases and J by 0 bases, 8 bases remained unmatched. CDR3 DNA: TGTGCCAGCAGCTCGGGACAGTTGGATTACCAAGAGACCCAGTACTTC. Protein sequence: CASSSGQLDYQETQYF.

The J gene is TRBJ1-4, the V gene TRBV29-1, with a tentative D call TRBD1 (5 bases). The CDR3 covers 15 residues. V was clipped by 4 bases and J by 3 bases, with 15 bases between them. Germline CDR1 and CDR2: SQVTM and ANQGSEA. CDR3 in DNA: TGCAGCGTTGGTAGGGGTGGATCGGCTAATGAAAAACTGTTTTTT. Amino acids: CSVGRGGSANEKLFF.

V is TRBV6-1 and J is TRBJ2-7; D uncertain. Between the trimmed V and J ends, which lost 3 bases and 0 bases, there was a span of 3 bases. The germline gives CDR1 MNHNS, CDR2 SASEGT. There are 12 residues in the CDR3. CDR3 nucleotides: TGTGCCAGCAGTGACTACTCCTACGAGCAGTACTTC. This sequence encodes CASSDYSYEQYF.

This CDR3 reads CAISEADINGGGYTF. Written as DNA, the CDR3 is TGTGCCATCAGTGAGGCGGACATAAACGGCGGTGGCTACACCTTC. This chain links TRBV10-3 with TRBJ1-2; D is perhaps TRBD1 (5 bases). Trimming stripped 2 bases from V and 7 bases from J, with 17 bases between. The CDR3 covers 15 residues. Germline CDR1 is ENHRY and CDR2 is SYGVKD.

This rearrangement joins TRBV4-3 to TRBJ1-4, with TRBD1 as a possible D gene (6 bases). Germline CDR1 reads LGHNA; CDR2 reads YSLEER. The V and J ends lost 1 base and 8 bases respectively, with 11 bases between them. This CDR3 is built from 14 residues. The CDR3 loop reads CASSQGRQGEKLFF. Written as DNA, the CDR3 is TGCGCCAGCAGCCAAGGACGGCAGGGGGAAAAACTGTTTTTT.

The chain employs TRBV7-9 and TRBJ1-2, with 9 bases fitting TRBD1. V shed 5 bases and J 8 bases; nucleotides not matched to a gene: 6. The CDR3 consists of 13 residues. Germline loops: CDR1 SEHNR, CDR2 FQNEAQ (reference sequence). CDR3 protein: CASSQGTGRGYTF. DNA for the CDR3: TGTGCCAGCAGCCAGGGGACAGGGCGGGGCTACACCTTC.

The rearrangement uses TRBV28 and TRBJ1-1, with TRBD1 matching 7 bases. CDR1 and CDR2 from the germline V gene are MDHEN and SYDVKM. CDR3 length equals 15 residues. Trimming removed 0 bases from V and 1 base from J; junction bases left unmatched: 2. Written as DNA, the CDR3 is TGTGCCAGCAGTTTATGGGGACAGAAGAACACTGAAGCTTTCTTT. This translates into CASSLWGQKNTEAFF.

The chain employs TRBV6-9 and TRBJ1-2, with D maybe TRBD1 (5 bases). Trimming took off 7 bases at V and 2 bases at J, with 17 bases between the two ends. Germline CDR1 is MNHGY and CDR2 is SVAAGI. This CDR3 spans 15 amino acids. The CDR3 DNA reads TGTGCCAGCAAGGATAGCAGGGCAGAAAACTATGGCTACACCTTC. It specifies CASKDSRAENYGYTF.